This T cell receptor beta chain was identified in a study of PD-L1 blockade in urothelial cancer. V lost 5 bases, J lost 1 base, and 5 bases stayed unmatched. Germline CDR1 is SEHNR and CDR2 is FQNEAQ (reference sequence). The CDR3 has 15 amino acids. Clones were sequenced by immunoSEQ multiplex PCR, and TCRdb holds only the in-frame ones, with some missing. The sample consists of some 100,000 clones, approximately 91% of them appearing once. This TCR was sampled from a woman of 80 years or more with urothelial cancer. V gene TRBV7-9 combines with J gene TRBJ2-5; 9 positions agree with TRBD1. Sequences were derived from PBMCs, sampled around atezolizumab (anti-PD-L1) treatment. The CDR3 here is CASSQQGASQETQYF. The CDR3 nucleotides read TGTGCCAGCAGCCAACAGGGGGCTAGCCAAGAGACCCAGTACTTC.